This T cell receptor (beta chain) was profiled in a study of beta chain features in type 1 diabetes. Study background: The study examined around 100 million sorted cells across all samples.

Sorted CD4+ subsets: naive, central memory, regulatory, stem cell-like memory (CD45RO/CCR7/CD25/CD127/CD95/CD27 panel). CDR1 SGHRS and CDR2 YFSETQ come from the germline V gene. With V trimmed by 3 bases and J by 9 bases, 14 bases remained unmatched. The CDR3 runs 17 residues. Since all of the isolated RNA was reverse transcribed, expressed TCRB transcripts were what got sequenced. TCRdb's copy holds only in-frame clones and misses some; the assay was immunoSEQ multiplex PCR. The table lists 130,000 to 150,000 clones, under 60% of them singletons. As to this clone: Antigen: not known.

The study, taken as a whole, reports: Across patients, naive, central memory and Treg TCRB repertoires exhibited apparently greater similarity than was observed across healthy donors.

Sequences were obtained from Tregs from blood. The sequence was collected from a man aged 18 to 30 in good health. This chain joins TRBV5-1 and TRBJ2-1; 11 bases fit TRBD2. The CDR3 DNA reads TGCGCCAGCAGCTCAGCCTTTCTAGCGGGGGGACGCGGTGAGCAGTTCTTC. It codes for CASSSAFLAGGRGEQFF. The full variable domain, its missing parts supplied by reference TRBV5-1 and TRBJ2-1, is KAGVTQTPRYLIKTRGQQVTLSCSPISGHRSVSWYQQTPGQGLQFLFEYFSETQRNKGNFPGRFSGRQFSNSRSEMNVSTLELGDSALYLCASSSAFLAGGRGEQFFGPGTRLTVL.